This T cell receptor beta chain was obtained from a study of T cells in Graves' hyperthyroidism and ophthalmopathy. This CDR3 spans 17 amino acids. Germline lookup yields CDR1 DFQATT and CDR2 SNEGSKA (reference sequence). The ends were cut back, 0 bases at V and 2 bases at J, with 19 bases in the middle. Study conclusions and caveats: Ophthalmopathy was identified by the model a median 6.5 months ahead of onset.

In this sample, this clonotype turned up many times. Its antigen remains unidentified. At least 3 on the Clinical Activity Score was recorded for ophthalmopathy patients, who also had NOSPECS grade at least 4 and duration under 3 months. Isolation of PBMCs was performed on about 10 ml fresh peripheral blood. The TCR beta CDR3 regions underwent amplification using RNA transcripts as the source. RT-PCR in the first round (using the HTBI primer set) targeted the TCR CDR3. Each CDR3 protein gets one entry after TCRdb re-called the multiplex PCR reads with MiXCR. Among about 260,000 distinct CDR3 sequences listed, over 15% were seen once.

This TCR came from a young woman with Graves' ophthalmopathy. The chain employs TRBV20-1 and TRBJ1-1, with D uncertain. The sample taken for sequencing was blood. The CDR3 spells CSARDQGRVSRNTEAFF. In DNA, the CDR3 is TGCAGTGCTAGAGATCAAGGGAGGGTTAGTAGAAACACTGAAGCTTTCTTT.